These 32 T cell receptor beta chains originate from one sample sequenced in a study of Ad26.COV2.S vaccination and SARS-CoV-2 variants. TCRdb's copy holds only in-frame clones and misses some; the assay was immunoSEQ multiplex PCR. This sample has under 550,000 clones, with about 93% found just once. Noted treatment: 15 to 20 received Ad26.COV2.S at low or high dose, single or two shots; roughly five received placebo; per-sample allocation not given. Collection of samples fell on day 63 after the first vaccine or placebo injection. This specimen consisted of peripheral blood, obtained in a trial of Ad26.COV2.S vaccine versus placebo. Source of these receptors: a person between 18 and 65 years old who received the Ad26.COV2.S COVID-19 vaccine or a placebo.

The chain is built from TRBV6-2 or TRBV6-3 and TRBJ2-7; TRBD2 is a possible D gene (6 bases). This CDR3 spans 16 amino acids. V dropped 0 bases and J dropped 3 bases, with 15 bases sitting between them. CDR1 is MNHEY and CDR2 is SVGEGT in the germline V gene. CDR3 in DNA: TGTGCCAGCAGTTACTCCTTGGGACTCAGCCACTACGAGCAGTACTTC. This translates into CASSYSLGLSHYEQYF.

The chain uses TRBV29-1 and TRBJ1-1; D is uncertain. The CDR3 runs to 12 residues. Germline-derived CDR1 and CDR2 are SQVTM and ANQGSEA. The V and J ends lost 7 bases and 3 bases respectively, with 12 bases between them. CDR3 coding DNA: TGCAGCGGGCGACGGTGGGACACTGAAGCTTTCTTT. Its translation: CSGRRWDTEAFF.

CDR3 sequence reads: CATSRGTGSQYF. CDR3 in DNA: TGTGCCACCAGCAGAGGGACAGGGTCGCAGTATTTT. The V and J genes are TRBV15 and TRBJ2-3, with 8 positions matching TRBD1. CDR3 length: 12 residues. CDR1 and CDR2 (germline): LNHNV, YYDKDF (reference sequence). J gave up 10 bases and V 1 base, and 1 base lay outside the gene matches.

V usage is TRBV7-2 and J usage is TRBJ1-3; D gene uncertain. The CDR3 loop spans 12 amino acids. Trimming took 4 bases from V and 2 from J, leaving 3 bases between them. Germline CDR1 SGHTA, CDR2 FQGNSA. This chain's CDR3 is CASSSAGNTIYF. The DNA for the CDR3 is TGTGCCAGCAGCTCCGCTGGAAACACCATATATTTT.

The chain recombines TRBV3-1 (or the pseudogene TRBV3-2) with TRBJ2-7; D not resolved. CDR3 length equals 14 residues. V was pared by 1 base and J by 3 bases, with 10 bases between. Germline V gene sequence: CDR1 LGHDT, CDR2 YNNKEL (reference sequence). The CDR3 loop is CASSQVRPVYEQYF. CDR3 sequence (DNA): TGTGCCAGCAGCCAAGTTAGGCCAGTCTACGAGCAGTACTTC.

This CDR3 is CASSPPDGSNQPQHF. CDR3 DNA: TGTGCCAGCAGCCCCCCGGACGGAAGCAATCAGCCCCAGCATTTT. The chain is built from TRBV7-2 and TRBJ1-5; no reliable D call. The CDR3 runs 15 residues. CDR1 SGHTA and CDR2 FQGNSA come from the germline V gene. The V end lost 5 bases, the J end lost 1 base, and 12 bases lay between the germline ends.

The CDR3 DNA reads as TGTGCCAGCAGTTCTCATGATGGGGCCAACGTCCTGACTTTC. Translated, it gives CASSSHDGANVLTF. The chain links TRBV6-2 or TRBV6-3 to TRBJ2-6; D uncertain. Per the germline V gene, CDR1 is MNHEY and CDR2 is SVGEGT. The ends were cut back, 4 bases at V and 3 bases at J, with 7 bases in the middle. CDR3 length: 14 residues.

The chain couples TRBV6-2 or TRBV6-3 to TRBJ1-5, with D unresolved. CDR1 MNHEY and CDR2 SVGEGT come from the germline V gene. Trimming pared 6 bases from V and 11 bases from J, leaving 14 bases between. This CDR3 contains 12 residues. As DNA, the CDR3 is TGTGCCAGCAGCTCAGATCAGAGGGCCCAGCATTTT. It encodes CASSSDQRAQHF.

The chain is built from TRBV6-6 and TRBJ2-2, with TRBD1 matching over 8 bases. J lost 5 bases, V lost 5 bases, and 19 bases had no gene match. The germline CDR1 and CDR2 sequences are MNHNY and SVGAGI (reference sequence). This CDR3 contains 19 residues. The CDR3 nucleotides are TGTGCCAGCAGTCCCAGGACAGGGTGGGTCCCAACGGGTACCGGGGAGCTGTTTTTT. It specifies CASSPRTGWVPTGTGELFF.

V usage is TRBV11-2 and J usage is TRBJ2-2; 13 nucleotides match TRBD2. The CDR3 is 17 amino acids. The junction had 8 bases not matched to a gene; V was cut back by 5 bases and J by 5 bases. Germline CDR1 reads SGHAT; CDR2 reads FQNNGV. The CDR3 region has the DNA TGTGCCAGCAGCGTCGGACTAGCGGGAGAAGGGACCGGGGAGCTGTTTTTT. It is translated as CASSVGLAGEGTGELFF.

The rearrangement joins TRBV7-2 to TRBJ1-3; D gene unclear. V was clipped by 5 bases and J by 0 bases, with 11 bases between them. There are 15 residues in the CDR3. The germline V gene has CDR1 SGHTA and CDR2 FQGNSA. The chain's CDR3 is CASSTGPSSGNTIYF. CDR3 DNA sequence: TGTGCCAGCAGCACCGGTCCTAGCTCTGGAAACACCATATATTTT.

The chain recombines TRBV24-1 with TRBJ2-1; TRBD2 aligns across 10 bases. V was pared by 4 bases and J by 7 bases, with 12 bases of the junction left unmatched. In germline, CDR1 is KGHDR, CDR2 SFDVKD. This CDR3 region has 17 residues. CDR3 loop: CATSDPTLAGAGNEQFF. The CDR3 coding sequence is TGTGCCACCAGTGACCCCACGCTAGCGGGAGCTGGAAATGAGCAGTTCTTC.

This clone was recorded only once. The chain carries TRBV20-1 and TRBJ2-5; D unclear. The CDR3 is 10 amino acids. V dropped 4 bases and J dropped 3 bases, with 3 bases sitting between them. Germline V lookup: CDR1 DFQATT, CDR2 SNEGSKA (reference sequence). The CDR3 is CSANKETQYF. As DNA, the CDR3 is TGCAGTGCTAACAAAGAGACCCAGTACTTC.

The chain couples TRBV9 to TRBJ2-3; 10 positions match TRBD2. V shed 0 bases and J 1 base; nucleotides not matched to a gene: 11. The CDR3 length is 19 residues. Germline assignment: CDR1 SGDLS and CDR2 YYNGEE. Here the CDR3 reads CASSVEGASGSKGTDTQYF. The CDR3 region has the DNA TGTGCCAGCAGCGTAGAGGGGGCTAGCGGGAGTAAGGGCACAGATACGCAGTATTTT.

The rearrangement links TRBV7-8 to TRBJ1-3; D not certain. The germline V gene has CDR1 SGHVS and CDR2 FQNEAQ. Trimming stripped 1 base from V and 4 bases from J, with 20 bases between. This CDR3 contains 18 residues. Here the CDR3 reads CASSLDPTAGILGNTIYF. CDR3 coding DNA: TGTGCCAGCAGCTTAGACCCGACGGCGGGGATCCTCGGAAACACCATATATTTT.

As DNA, the CDR3 is TGTGCCAGCAGTTACTCGCGGGACGGTGGCTACACCTTC. As protein: CASSYSRDGGYTF. The chain has TRBV6-2 or TRBV6-3 and TRBJ1-2, with D perhaps TRBD1 (5 bases). This CDR3 is built from 13 residues. The V gene lost 0 bases and the J gene lost 7 bases, with 9 bases spanning the gap. Germline CDR1 MNHEY, CDR2 SVGEGT.

The chain is built from TRBV2 and TRBJ1-1, with 8 bases that match TRBD1. The ends lost 1 base at V and 5 bases at J; junction bases unmatched: 6. The CDR3 spans 15 residues. Germline CDR1 is SNHLY and CDR2 is FYNNEI. CDR3: CASSEVGQVGTEAFF. The CDR3 DNA follows: TGTGCCAGCAGTGAAGTGGGACAGGTGGGGACTGAAGCTTTCTTT.

The chain carries TRBV27 and TRBJ1-2; possibly TRBD1 for D (5 bases). Germline V lookup: CDR1 MNHEY, CDR2 SMNVEV (reference sequence). The CDR3 is 13 amino acids. V lost 2 bases and J lost 8, with 12 bases in between. DNA for the CDR3: TGTGCCAGCAGTTTAGTCAGGGCCGGGGGCTACACCTTC. Amino acids: CASSLVRAGGYTF.

The V gene is TRBV6-2 or TRBV6-3, the J gene TRBJ2-3; 7 bases fit TRBD2. The CDR3 contains 17 residues. V was pared by 0 bases and J by 0 bases, with 6 bases of the junction left unmatched. Germline V gene lookup returns CDR1 MNHEY and CDR2 SVGEGT. The DNA of the CDR3 is TGTGCCAGCAGTTACTCCATGGGAGGGTCTAGCACAGATACGCAGTATTTT. It is translated as CASSYSMGGSSTDTQYF.

This chain connects TRBV4-1 to TRBJ2-5; the D gene is possibly TRBD1 (5 bases). V was trimmed by 5 bases and J by 3 bases, leaving 10 bases between them. Germline-derived CDR1 and CDR2 are MGHRA and YSYEKL. CDR3 length equals 13 residues. Here the CDR3 reads CASSYGQKETQYF. CDR3 sequence (DNA): TGCGCCAGCAGCTACGGACAAAAAGAGACCCAGTACTTC.

The chain uses TRBV30 and TRBJ1-2; no reliable D call. Germline assignment: CDR1 GTSNPN and CDR2 SVGIG (reference sequence). The CDR3 runs to 13 residues. The ends were cut back, 0 bases at V and 6 bases at J, with 11 bases in the middle. CDR3 in amino acids: CAWSVLGGDGYTF. For the CDR3, the DNA is TGTGCCTGGAGTGTACTGGGTGGGGATGGCTACACCTTC.

The rearrangement links TRBV19 to TRBJ2-3, with D unresolved. The CDR3 consists of 14 residues. CDR1 is LNHDA, CDR2 SQIVND, per germline (reference sequence). Trimming removed 9 bases from V and 0 bases from J, with 13 bases in between. CDR3 DNA: TGTGCCAGCGGTTACGCTACTAGCACAGATACGCAGTATTTT. It codes for CASGYATSTDTQYF.

This chain connects TRBV2 to TRBJ2-3; perhaps D is TRBD1 or TRBD2 (5 bases each). The germline V gene encodes CDR1 SNHLY and CDR2 FYNNEI. The CDR3 has 14 amino acids. Deletions cut 10 bases from V and 5 bases from J, with 19 bases between. In DNA, the CDR3 is TGTGCCACCAATCGGGACGGAGGTGGAGATACGCAGTATTTT. Encoded protein: CATNRDGGGDTQYF.

V usage is TRBV10-1 and J usage is TRBJ2-1; TRBD2 is a possible D gene (6 bases). CDR3 length: 13 amino acids. Trimming cost V 1 base and J 8 bases, with 9 bases left between them. The germline CDR1 and CDR2 sequences are WNHNN and SYGVQD (reference sequence). The CDR3 DNA follows: TGCGCCAGCAGTGAGTTGGAGGGCGATGAGCAGTTCTTC. Protein product: CASSELEGDEQFF.

The chain combines TRBV5-6 with TRBJ2-2; 9 bases agree with TRBD2. This CDR3 has 17 residues. V dropped 1 base and J dropped 6; count of bases not matched to a gene: 10. CDR1 and CDR2 (germline): SGHDT, YYEEEE. CDR3 loop: CASSLYGLREGPGELFF. The CDR3 region has the DNA TGTGCCAGCAGCTTGTATGGTCTGCGGGAGGGCCCCGGGGAGCTGTTTTTT.

About this clone: Other DNA sequences in this sample translate to the same CDR3. The V gene is TRBV27, the J gene TRBJ2-3; D not resolved. Trimming took off 4 bases at V and 2 bases at J, with 7 bases between the two ends. The CDR3 is made up of 13 amino acids. Germline values: CDR1 MNHEY, CDR2 SMNVEV (reference sequence). The CDR3 loop is CASSSQFTDTQYF. Here the CDR3 DNA reads TGTGCCAGCAGTTCTCAGTTCACAGATACGCAGTATTTT.

The chain combines TRBV12-3 or TRBV12-4 with TRBJ2-7; no firm D call. This CDR3 region has 12 residues. Trimming took 5 bases from V and 3 from J, leaving 8 bases between them. The CDR3 nucleotides read TGTGCCAGCAGTACAGCCTACTACGAGCAGTACTTC. Protein product: CASSTAYYEQYF.

V and J are TRBV10-2 and TRBJ1-1, with D possibly being TRBD1 (5 bases). The CDR3 has 14 residues. Deletions cut 2 bases from V and 1 base from J, with 8 bases between. In germline, CDR1 is WSHSY, CDR2 SAAADI. CDR3 protein: CASSETGRNTEAFF. The CDR3 DNA is TGCGCCAGCAGTGAGACAGGAAGGAACACTGAAGCTTTCTTT.

The chain recombines TRBV18 with TRBJ1-1, with D hard to call. Trimming cost V 2 bases and J 1 base, with 8 bases left between them. Germline V gene lookup returns CDR1 KGHSH and CDR2 LQKENI. The CDR3 is 14 residues long. The CDR3 DNA reads as TGTGCCAGCTCACCAATTTCGGCGAACACTGAAGCTTTCTTT. Translating gives CASSPISANTEAFF.

This chain uses TRBV7-9 with TRBJ2-2; TRBD2 might be the D (5 bases). The CDR3 runs to 14 residues. CDR1 is SEHNR and CDR2 is FQNEAQ in the germline V gene (reference sequence). The V end was cut by 5 bases, the J end by 6 bases, with 13 bases between. The CDR3 DNA sequence: TGTGCCAGCAGCAACTCCCTAGCCCCCGGGGAGCTGTTTTTT. Its protein product is CASSNSLAPGELFF.

The chain uses TRBV19 and TRBJ1-4; weak D call: TRBD1 (6 bases). The CDR3 sequence is 15 residues long. The V end lost 4 bases, the J end lost 5 bases, and 14 bases lay between the germline ends. Per germline, CDR1 LNHDA and CDR2 SQIVND (reference sequence). Here the CDR3 reads CASSTRTDRNEKLFF. CDR3 nucleotide sequence: TGTGCCAGTAGTACCCGGACAGACAGAAATGAAAAACTGTTTTTT.

This clone was seen more than once but under ten times. CDR3 amino acids: CASSPLAGYEQFF. The CDR3 DNA reads TGCGCCAGCAGCCCTTTAGCGGGCTATGAGCAGTTCTTC. The rearrangement uses TRBV5-1 and TRBJ2-1; 7 nucleotides match TRBD2. Germline V gene sequence: CDR1 SGHRS, CDR2 YFSETQ. The CDR3 length is 13 residues. Germline trimming cut 4 bases from V and 8 bases from J; bases unmatched to any gene: 6. Full variable domain (rest looked up from reference TRBV5-1 and TRBJ2-1): KAGVTQTPRYLIKTRGQQVTLSCSPISGHRSVSWYQQTPGQGLQFLFEYFSETQRNKGNFPGRFSGRQFSNSRSEMNVSTLELGDSALYLCASSPLAGYEQFFGPGTRLTVL.